This T cell receptor (beta chain) was sequenced in a study of T-cell reconstitution after alpha-beta-depleted transplantation in children. CDR3 length equals 16 residues. V lost 5 bases to trimming and J lost 2 bases; unmatched junction nucleotides: 12. Per the germline V gene, CDR1 is SEHNR and CDR2 is FQNEAQ (reference sequence). This clonotype was counted a few times. The TCRbeta library was prepared with unique molecular identifiers. TCRdb recomputed calls from the PCR reads with MiXCR, one row per CDR3 protein. The table has some 110,000 distinct CDR3 sequences, 10% seen once. V usage is TRBV7-9 and J usage is TRBJ2-7, with TRBD1 matching over 7 bases. Sequencing used PBMCs, obtained before TCRalphabeta/CD19-depleted stem cell transplant. This receptor was identified in a boy between 2 and 10 years old with acute lymphoblastic leukemia, due to receive a stem cell transplant. In nucleotides, the CDR3 is TGTGCCAGCAGCCCCTCCGACAGGGAGTTTGCCTACGAGCAGTACTTC. Translated: CASSPSDREFAYEQYF.